The rows below give T cell receptor beta chains drawn from one sample of a study of radiotherapy plus CTLA-4 blockade in lung cancer. The data were produced by immunoSEQ multiplex PCR, yet TCRdb's version contains in-frame clones alone and is incomplete. The table has 75,000 or so clones, roughly 75% seen once. Sequenced here: peripheral blood, sampled from a patient treated with radiotherapy plus ipilimumab. The receptor set was obtained from a human donor with non-small cell lung cancer who had a complete response to radiotherapy plus ipilimumab. The CDR3 runs from the conserved cysteine through the conserved F or W. Each record gives: J gene, V gene, clone size, D gene, CDR3 DNA, CDR3 protein. The D gene is left open where the match is weak. Where a row states a size, it is once, few, many or the class of an expanded clone; other rows omit it.

TRBJ1-1 TRBV25-1 - - TGTGCCAGCAGTGATTATTTCGCAGGGGCCAACACTGAAGCTTTCTTT CASSDYFAGANTEAFF
TRBJ1-3 TRBV7-9 few - TGTGCCAGCTTAATGACAGGCCGCTCTGGAAACACCATATATTTT CASLMTGRSGNTIYF
TRBJ2-4 TRBV28 - - TGTGCCAGCAGTCGAGGAGGCAAGCTAAACATTCAGTACTTC CASSRGGKLNIQYF
TRBJ1-1 TRBV5-1 once - TGCGCCAGCAGCTCGGACAGATTTGAAGCTTTCTTT CASSSDRFEAFF
TRBJ2-1 TRBV4-1 few - TGCGCCAGCAGCCACAACTCCTACAATGAGCAGTTCTTC CASSHNSYNEQFF
TRBJ2-2 TRBV7-2 - - TGTGCCAGCAGCTTCGGGAGCGGCGCCTCGAACACCGGGGAGCTGTTTTTT CASSFGSGASNTGELFF
TRBJ2-1 TRBV2 - TRBD2 TGTGCCAGCAGTGGCAGCGGGAGTTCCTACAATGAGCAGTTCTTC CASSGSGSSYNEQFF
TRBJ2-3 TRBV5-4 - - TGTGCCAGCAGCGCGGACCCGGGGAGAACAGATACGCAGTATTTT CASSADPGRTDTQYF
TRBJ1-6 TRBV19 - - TGTGCCAGTAGTATTTACATCTATAATTCACCCCTCCACTTT CASSIYIYNSPLHF
TRBJ1-2 TRBV29-1 - - TGCAGCGTTGTTGTGGGCAGCGGTTTGGACTACACCTTC CSVVVGSGLDYTF
TRBJ2-2 TRBV7-9 - - TGTGCCAGCAGCTTAGGGGGTCTCTCATTGAACACCGGGGAGCTGTTTTTT CASSLGGLSLNTGELFF
TRBJ2-1 TRBV10-3 - - TGTGCCATCAGTGAGGGGCAGAGCTCCTACAATGAGCAGTTCTTC CAISEGQSSYNEQFF
TRBJ2-2 TRBV5-6 - - TGTGCCAGCAGCTCCTTAGGCCAATCGACGAGGACCGGGGAGCTGTTTTTT CASSSLGQSTRTGELFF
TRBJ1-2 TRBV6-5 once - TGTGCCAGCAGTTACGGGGGATCGTATGGCTACACCTTC CASSYGGSYGYTF
TRBJ2-2 TRBV2 - - TGTGCCGGCTCAAGCAGCACCCTAACCACCGGGGAGCTGTTTTTT CAGSSSTLTTGELFF
TRBJ2-3 TRBV9 - - TGTGCCAGCAGCGTAGGATCTCTAGCGCGGACAGATACGCAGTATTTT CASSVGSLARTDTQYF
TRBJ1-2 TRBV5-1 - - TGCGCCAGCAGCTTGGGCGGAGGAGATGGCTACACCTTC CASSLGGGDGYTF
TRBJ1-1 TRBV9 - TRBD1 TGTGCCAGCAGCGTAGAGACGACAGGGAGGGCTGAAGCTTTCTTT CASSVETTGRAEAFF
TRBJ1-5 TRBV7-8 - - TGTGCGAGCTCTCCATCCTCAGGGCAGGACAATCAGCCCCAGCATTTT CASSPSSGQDNQPQHF
TRBJ2-3 TRBV11-2 - - TGTGCCAGCAGCTTACCCATCACAGATACGCAGTATTTT CASSLPITDTQYF
TRBJ1-2 TRBV19 - TRBD1 TGTGCCAGTATTGGGACAGGGGATCCGAGCTATGGCTACACCTTC CASIGTGDPSYGYTF
TRBJ2-1 TRBV11-3 - TRBD2 TGTGCCAGCACCAGGAGCGGGAGGGGCGATGAGCAGTTCTTC CASTRSGRGDEQFF
TRBJ2-7 TRBV7-6 - - TGTGCCAGCAGCCCCGCGGCGCACCTCGGGGAGCAGTACTTC CASSPAAHLGEQYF
TRBJ2-3 TRBV10-1 - TRBD2 TGCGCCAGCAGTGAGTCGTCGACTAGCGGGTTCACAGATACGCAGTATTTT CASSESSTSGFTDTQYF